Listed below are T cell receptor beta chains from one sample, sequenced in a study of graft-versus-host responses after intestinal transplantation. Only in-frame clones appear in the TCRdb table, and some are missing; sequencing was by immunoSEQ multiplex PCR. The table includes 84,000 or so clones, just under 95% detected once. These receptors have no identified antigens. The source material was unstimulated CD4+ T cells sorted from spleen or lymph node cells, sampled before intestinal transplant. The receptors derive from a human donor who received an intestinal transplant. The CDR3 runs from the conserved cysteine through the conserved F or W. D genes are given only for firm matches. A row's size may be missing; if present it is once, few, many or a size class.

v_gene,abundance,d_gene,j_gene,CDR3aa,CDR3nt
TRBV6-5,.,TRBD1,TRBJ2-7,CASSYSQGGYYEQYF,TGTGCCAGCAGTTACTCGCAAGGGGGCTACTACGAGCAGTACTTC
TRBV6-6,.,.,TRBJ2-7,CASSSGPGIAEQYF,TGTGCCAGCAGTTCCGGACCCGGGATAGCCGAGCAGTACTTC
TRBV6-5,once,TRBD2,TRBJ2-7,CASSYGAGGSYEQYF,TGTGCCAGCAGTTACGGAGCGGGAGGCTCCTACGAGCAGTACTTC
TRBV5-1,.,TRBD2,TRBJ2-1,CASSLSVVSGRVSEQFF,TGCGCCAGCAGCTTGTCGGTGGTGAGCGGGAGGGTTAGTGAGCAGTTCTTC
TRBV2,.,TRBD2,TRBJ2-2,CASSEFSGRGGGELFF,TGTGCCAGCAGTGAATTTAGCGGGCGGGGTGGCGGGGAGCTGTTTTTT
TRBV5-1,.,.,TRBJ2-2,CASSGRGGADTGELFF,TGCGCCAGCAGCGGGAGGGGGGGGGCCGACACCGGGGAGCTGTTTTTT
TRBV21-1,.,.,TRBJ2-1,CASSPQGRDRNNEQFF,TGTGCCAGCAGCCCCCAGGGACGTGACAGAAACAATGAGCAGTTCTTC
TRBV14,.,.,TRBJ2-3,CASSQDRGVSDTQYF,TGTGCCAGCAGCCAAGATAGGGGAGTTTCCGATACGCAGTATTTT
TRBV4-2,.,TRBD1,TRBJ2-5,CASSHLNGQGVETQYF,TGTGCCAGCAGCCATCTCAACGGACAGGGTGTGGAGACCCAGTACTTC
TRBV12-5,.,.,TRBJ1-2,CASGFSDGAGGYTF,TGTGCTAGTGGTTTTTCGGACGGGGCCGGGGGCTACACCTTC
TRBV5-1,.,TRBD1,TRBJ1-3,CASSLGPGGTGNTIYF,TGCGCCAGCAGCTTGGGGCCAGGGGGCACTGGAAACACCATATATTTT
TRBV11-2,.,TRBD2,TRBJ2-3,CASSLAPLAGGLTDTQYF,TGTGCCAGCAGCTTAGCCCCCCTAGCGGGAGGTTTGACAGATACGCAGTATTTT
TRBV27,.,.,TRBJ1-2,CASSLSRGGSYGYTF,TGTGCCAGCAGTTTATCGAGGGGGGGATCCTATGGCTACACCTTC
TRBV10-3,few,.,TRBJ1-6,CAISESGPTSPLHF,TGTGCCATCAGTGAGTCGGGCCCTACTTCACCCCTCCACTTT
TRBV15,.,TRBD2,TRBJ2-5,CATSRITSGRGYETQYF,TGTGCCACCAGCAGGATCACCTCGGGGAGGGGCTACGAGACCCAGTACTTC
TRBV11-3,.,.,TRBJ2-1,CASSLIPVSEQFF,TGTGCCAGCAGCTTAATACCGGTGAGTGAGCAGTTCTTC
TRBV28,.,.,TRBJ2-1,CASSFGQGRGGNEQFF,TGTGCCAGCAGTTTTGGCCAAGGGAGGGGGGGCAATGAGCAGTTCTTC